The 30 T cell receptor beta chains presented below share a single source sample, sequenced in a study of blood T cell repertoires in COVID-19. The method was immunoSEQ multiplex PCR; TCRdb's version includes in-frame clones alone and lacks a portion of them. The sample has about 320,000 clones; 90% are singletons. Sequenced: PBMCs or T cells enriched from blood (not recorded which). Receptors originate from a woman between 25 and 40 years old who had been exposed to COVID-19.

This clone was seen only once. V usage is TRBV6-5 and J usage is TRBJ1-3; 10 positions agree with TRBD1. V lost 5 bases and J lost 5; bases outside the gene matches: 6. The CDR3 has 15 amino acids. Per germline, CDR1 MNHEY and CDR2 SVGAGI. This chain's CDR3 is CASSPTGGERNTIYF. The CDR3, as DNA: TGTGCCAGCAGTCCGACAGGGGGCGAGCGAAACACCATATATTTT.

The CDR3 nucleotides are TGTGCCAGCTGCGTAGAGGGACAGGGCGCGTATGGCTACACCTTC. It encodes CASCVEGQGAYGYTF. This chain joins TRBV6-5 and TRBJ1-2; TRBD1 aligns across 9 bases. The CDR3 spans 15 residues. Germline CDR1 and CDR2: MNHEY and SVGAGI. The ends lost 8 bases at V and 5 bases at J; junction bases unmatched: 12.

This chain uses TRBV7-9 with TRBJ1-2; D uncertain. V was pared by 3 bases and J by 7 bases, with 15 bases between. The CDR3 has 14 residues. Germline V CDR1 and CDR2: SEHNR, FQNEAQ (reference sequence). The CDR3 bases are TGTGCCAGCAGCTTCAGCGGTCCTGGAGGTGGCTACACCTTC. It codes for CASSFSGPGGGYTF.

The J gene is TRBJ1-1, the V gene TRBV14; D unclear. CDR3 length: 11 amino acids. V was clipped by 1 base and J by 10 bases, with 7 bases between them. CDR1 SGHDN and CDR2 FVKESK come from the germline V gene. CDR3 nucleotides: TGTGCCAGCAGCCAAGGTGGCTTAGCTTTCTTT. Amino acid sequence: CASSQGGLAFF. Full variable domain (missing parts from reference TRBV14 and TRBJ1-1): EAGVTQFPSHSVIEKGQTVTLRCDPISGHDNLYWYRRVMGKEIKFLLHFVKESKQDESGMPNNRFLAERTGGTYSTLKVQPAELEDSGVYFCASSQGGLAFFGQGTRLTVV.

The CDR3: CASSYGGDEQYF. DNA for the CDR3: TGTGCCAGCAGCTACGGGGGGGACGAGCAGTACTTC. The V gene is TRBV7-9, the J gene TRBJ2-7, with 8 bases lining up with TRBD2. The CDR3 runs to 12 residues. The germline gives CDR1 SEHNR, CDR2 FQNEAQ (reference sequence). After removal of 4 bases from V and 5 bases from J, the junction contained 1 base not matched to a gene.

This chain connects TRBV19 to TRBJ2-3, with 7 bases aligning to TRBD2. The germline V gene encodes CDR1 LNHDA and CDR2 SQIVND (reference sequence). The CDR3 spans 14 residues. V was pared by 5 bases and J by 3 bases, with 5 bases of the junction left unmatched. CDR3 coding DNA: TGTGCCAGTAGTCCGAGGACTAGTACAGATACGCAGTATTTT. It specifies CASSPRTSTDTQYF.

The rearrangement uses TRBV30 and TRBJ1-1; D not certain. CDR1 is GTSNPN and CDR2 is SVGIG in the germline V gene (reference sequence). V was pared by 2 bases and J by 6 bases, with 4 bases between. The CDR3 is made up of 10 amino acids. CDR3 DNA sequence: TGTGCCTGGAGTCAATCTGAAGCTTTCTTT. Encoded protein: CAWSQSEAFF.

V gene TRBV19 combines with J gene TRBJ2-1; maybe TRBD2 (6 bases). The CDR3 is 17 amino acids. V was cut by 0 bases and J by 3 bases, with 15 bases left in between. Germline CDR1 LNHDA, CDR2 SQIVND (reference sequence). In DNA, the CDR3 is TGTGCCAGTAGTATAGATGGTTTCGGGGGAATCTACAATGAGCAGTTCTTC. Amino acid sequence: CASSIDGFGGIYNEQFF.

The genes are TRBV11-3 and TRBJ2-2; 8 nucleotides line up with TRBD2. Looked up from germline, CDR1 is SGHNT and CDR2 is YENEEA. The V gene end was trimmed by 8 bases and the J gene end by 4 bases; junction bases not matched to a gene: 9. There are 15 residues in the CDR3. The CDR3 region is CASSIRAGGTGELFF. In DNA form, the CDR3 reads TGTGCCAGCTCCATTCGGGCGGGGGGCACCGGGGAGCTGTTTTTT.

This clone was counted a few times. The rearrangement links TRBV7-6 to TRBJ2-1, with 8 positions matching TRBD2. With V trimmed by 5 bases and J by 8 bases, 14 bases remained unmatched. Germline loops: CDR1 SGHVS, CDR2 FNYEAQ. This CDR3 region has 16 residues. DNA for the CDR3: TGTGCCAGCAGCCCCGTGGGAGCGGGGGTTTCCCATGAGCAGTTCTTC. Protein: CASSPVGAGVSHEQFF.

This rearrangement joins TRBV30 to TRBJ1-4; the match to TRBD1 covers 9 bases. The CDR3 is 14 residues long. Germline V CDR1 and CDR2: GTSNPN, SVGIG (reference sequence). V dropped 2 bases and J dropped 7; count of bases not matched to a gene: 5. The CDR3 reads CAWSYRGRGEKLFF. CDR3 nucleotide sequence: TGTGCCTGGAGTTACAGGGGGCGCGGTGAAAAACTGTTTTTT.

V gene TRBV19 combines with J gene TRBJ1-6; TRBD1 matches 7 bases. With 9 bases clipped from V and 7 bases from J, the junction kept 12 bases outside the gene matches. Germline values: CDR1 LNHDA, CDR2 SQIVND (reference sequence). This CDR3 has 15 residues. The DNA for the CDR3 is TGTGCCAGCCGGAGAGAGGGGACAGTGAATTCACCCCTCCACTTT. It specifies CASRREGTVNSPLHF.

V is TRBV9 and J is TRBJ2-5; 7 bases match TRBD2. Germline CDR1 reads SGDLS; CDR2 reads YYNGEE. The CDR3 is made up of 15 amino acids. V dropped 2 bases and J dropped 2; count of bases not matched to a gene: 6. DNA for the CDR3: TGTGCCAGCAGCGTTGCTAGCGGAGGACAAGAGACCCAGTACTTC. Translated, it gives CASSVASGGQETQYF. The full variable domain, its missing parts supplied by reference TRBV9 and TRBJ2-5, is DSGVTQTPKHLITATGQRVTLRCSPRSGDLSVYWYQQSLDQGLQFLIQYYNGEERAKGNILERFSAQQFPDLHSELNLSSLELGDSALYFCASSVASGGQETQYFGPGTRLLVL.

This chain joins TRBV11-3 and TRBJ2-3; 8 bases fit TRBD2. Losses at the gene ends were 1 base for V and 2 bases for J; bases not matched to a gene: 2. CDR3 length equals 15 residues. Germline V gene data show CDR1 as SGHNT and CDR2 as YENEEA. Written as DNA, the CDR3 is TGTGCCAGCAGCTTAGGCGGGGGGTTCACAGATACGCAGTATTTT. The encoded protein is CASSLGGGFTDTQYF.

The chain is built from TRBV27 and TRBJ1-2, with 8 bases matching TRBD1. Germline CDR1 and CDR2: MNHEY and SMNVEV (reference sequence). There are 15 residues in the CDR3. The V gene end was trimmed by 5 bases and the J gene end by 3 bases; junction bases not matched to a gene: 8. CDR3 loop: CASSTIRGQDYGYTF. The CDR3 DNA is TGTGCCAGCAGTACTATCAGGGGGCAAGACTATGGCTACACCTTC.

The chain employs TRBV5-5 and TRBJ2-2; perhaps TRBD1 as D (5 bases). This CDR3 has 17 residues. The germline V and J ends were trimmed by 4 bases and 1 base, with 17 bases remaining between them. The germline V gene has CDR1 SGHKS and CDR2 YYEKEE (reference sequence). CDR3 loop: CASSLSPTARNTGELFF. In DNA, the CDR3 is TGTGCCAGCAGCCTTAGCCCGACAGCGCGGAACACCGGGGAGCTGTTTTTT. Full variable domain (rest looked up from reference TRBV5-5 and TRBJ2-2): DAGVTQSPTHLIKTRGQQVTLRCSPISGHKSVSWYQQVLGQGPQFIFQYYEKEERGRGNFPDRFSARQFPNYSSELNVNALLLGDSALYLCASSLSPTARNTGELFFGEGSRLTVL.

The rearrangement joins TRBV15 to TRBJ1-2; D uncertain. The CDR3 is 13 residues long. Germline CDR1 is LNHNV and CDR2 is YYDKDF (reference sequence). V shed 0 bases and J shed 13 bases, with 15 bases lying between them. The CDR3 is CATSRDLDRAPTF. The CDR3, as DNA: TGTGCCACCAGCAGAGATTTAGATCGAGCTCCCACCTTC.

On this clone: Compared with germline, one end of the junction differs, possibly owing to a read error. The rearrangement links TRBV7-2 to TRBJ2-7; D is unclear. CDR3 size: 14 residues. Germline loops: CDR1 SGHTA, CDR2 FQGNSA. The CDR3 sequence: CASSLAGRPYGQYF. The CDR3 DNA is TGTGCCAGCAGCTTAGCTGGCAGGCCTTACGGGCAGTACTTC.

The gene calls are TRBV5-1 and TRBJ1-1, with D uncertain. Looked up from germline, CDR1 is SGHRS and CDR2 is YFSETQ. CDR3 length equals 14 residues. V shed 2 bases and J shed 4 bases, with 12 bases lying between them. CDR3 DNA sequence: TGCGCCAGCAGCTTTACAGTGATCGGCACTGAAGCTTTCTTT. Residues: CASSFTVIGTEAFF.

This clone came up once. The rearrangement uses TRBV6-2 or TRBV6-3 and TRBJ1-5; tentative D call: TRBD1 (5 bases). This CDR3 region has 15 residues. Trimming shortened V by 5 bases and J by 2 bases, and 13 bases separated the two germline ends. Germline V gives CDR1 MNHEY, CDR2 SVGEGT. CDR3 residues: CASSKRQFGNQPQHF. The CDR3 nucleotides read TGTGCCAGCAGTAAAAGACAGTTCGGCAATCAGCCCCAGCATTTT.

V usage is TRBV4-1 and J usage is TRBJ1-2; D perhaps matches TRBD1 (5 bases). The CDR3 extends over 16 amino acids. Germline CDR1 MGHRA, CDR2 YSYEKL. V was clipped by 9 bases and J by 0 bases, with 20 bases between them. The chain's CDR3 is CASTSIQGKANYGYTF. DNA for the CDR3: TGCGCCAGTACGAGTATTCAGGGAAAAGCTAACTATGGCTACACCTTC.

V gene TRBV3-1 (or the pseudogene TRBV3-2) combines with J gene TRBJ2-3, with a weak D call TRBD2 (5 bases). Trimming removed 0 bases from V and 5 bases from J, with 12 bases in between. The germline V gene has CDR1 LGHDT and CDR2 YNNKEL (reference sequence). The CDR3 sequence is 15 residues long. The CDR3 DNA follows: TGTGCCAGCAGCCAAGATGGGCTAGCACGAGATACGCAGTATTTT. Its translation: CASSQDGLARDTQYF.

The chain carries TRBV5-8 and TRBJ1-5, with 9 bases fitting TRBD1. The CDR3 sequence is 15 residues long. Germline loops: CDR1 SGHTS, CDR2 YDEGEE. After removal of 5 bases from V and 7 bases from J, the junction contained 10 bases not matched to a gene. In nucleotides, the CDR3 is TGTGCCAGCAGGAGGGGACAGGGAACCCTACAGCCCCAGCATTTT. Amino acids: CASRRGQGTLQPQHF.

V usage is TRBV6-1 and J usage is TRBJ1-2; D unclear. The length of the CDR3 is 15 residues. V gave up 2 bases and J gave up 7 bases, with 17 bases separating them. The germline CDR1 and CDR2 sequences are MNHNS and SASEGT. This chain's CDR3 is CASSESVTRFGGYTF. DNA of the CDR3: TGTGCCAGCAGTGAATCCGTGACACGGTTTGGTGGCTACACCTTC.

The rearrangement uses TRBV5-1 and TRBJ1-3, with D possibly being TRBD1 (5 bases). Germline V gene sequence: CDR1 SGHRS, CDR2 YFSETQ. The CDR3 is 13 amino acids. V dropped 0 bases and J dropped 4 bases, with 5 bases sitting between them. The CDR3 DNA reads TGCGCCAGCAGCTTGGGACAGGGAAACACCATATATTTT. Residues: CASSLGQGNTIYF.

This clone occurred a few times. The chain combines TRBV5-1 with TRBJ2-1; tentative D call: TRBD2 (6 bases). The germline gives CDR1 SGHRS, CDR2 YFSETQ. The germline V and J ends were trimmed by 3 bases and 5 bases, with 9 bases remaining between them. The CDR3 spans 13 residues. CDR3 nucleotide sequence: TGCGCCAGCAGCTCCGGGACTGACAATGAGCAGTTCTTC. It is translated as CASSSGTDNEQFF.

This chain joins TRBV6-5 and TRBJ1-1, with D perhaps matching TRBD1 (5 bases). The V end was cut by 0 bases, the J end by 11 bases, with 13 bases between. In germline, CDR1 is MNHEY, CDR2 SVGAGI. The length of the CDR3 is 13 residues. The CDR3 bases are TGTGCCAGCAGTTACTCGACAGTGCCCGGGGCTTTCTTT. It encodes CASSYSTVPGAFF.

V gene TRBV18 combines with J gene TRBJ2-5, with a weak D call TRBD1 (5 bases). Trimming stripped 0 bases from V and 5 bases from J, with 7 bases between. The CDR3 is 13 residues long. CDR1 is KGHSH and CDR2 is LQKENI in the germline V gene. The CDR3 region has the DNA TGTGCCAGCTCACCACCGGGGCTTGAGACCCAGTACTTC. It is translated as CASSPPGLETQYF.

This rearrangement joins TRBV19 to TRBJ1-2; 7 nucleotides agree with TRBD1. This CDR3 has 17 residues. CDR1 and CDR2 (germline): LNHDA, SQIVND (reference sequence). V was clipped by 7 bases and J by 7 bases; unmatched bases: 21. CDR3: CASNVGRVRQGLSGYTF. CDR3 in DNA: TGTGCCAGTAACGTGGGCCGGGTACGACAGGGATTAAGTGGCTACACCTTC.

Comments on this clone: Within the sample, other DNA sequences also encode this same CDR3. The chain is built from TRBV11-2 and TRBJ1-1; tentatively, D is TRBD1 (5 bases). With 5 bases removed from V and 3 bases from J, the gap between germline ends came to 10 bases. The CDR3 loop spans 13 amino acids. Germline lookup yields CDR1 SGHAT and CDR2 FQNNGV. Here the CDR3 DNA reads TGTGCCAGCAGCCCGCAGGGATACACTGAAGCTTTCTTT. This gives the protein CASSPQGYTEAFF.